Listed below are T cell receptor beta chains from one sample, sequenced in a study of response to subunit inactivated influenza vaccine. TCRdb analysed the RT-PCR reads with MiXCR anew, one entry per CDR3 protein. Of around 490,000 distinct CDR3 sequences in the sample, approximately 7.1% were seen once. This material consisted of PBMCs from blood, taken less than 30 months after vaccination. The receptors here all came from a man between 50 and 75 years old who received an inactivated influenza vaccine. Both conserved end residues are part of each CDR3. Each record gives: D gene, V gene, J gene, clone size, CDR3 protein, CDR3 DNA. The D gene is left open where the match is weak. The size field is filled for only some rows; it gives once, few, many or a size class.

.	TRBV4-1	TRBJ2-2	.	CASTLRDLDTGELFF	TGCGCCAGCACCCTCCGGGATCTGGACACCGGGGAGCTGTTTTTT
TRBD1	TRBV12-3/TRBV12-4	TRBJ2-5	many	CASRGQAPQETQYF	TGTGCCAGCAGAGGACAGGCCCCTCAAGAGACCCAGTACTTC
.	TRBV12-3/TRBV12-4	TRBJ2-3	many	CASSVRPAGTTDTQYF	TGTGCCAGCAGTGTCCGCCCGGCAGGGACCACAGATACGCAGTATTTT
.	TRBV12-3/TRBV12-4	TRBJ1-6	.	CASSMGQGKVSPLHF	TGTGCCAGCAGTATGGGGCAGGGAAAGGTTTCACCCCTCCACTTT
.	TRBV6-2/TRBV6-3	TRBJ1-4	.	CATEGPPNEKLFF	TGTGCCACCGAGGGTCCTCCTAATGAAAAACTGTTTTTT
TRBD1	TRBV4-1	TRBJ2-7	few	CASSPQQGVSYEQYF	TGCGCCAGCAGCCCACAACAGGGGGTCTCCTACGAGCAGTACTTC
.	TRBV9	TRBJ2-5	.	CASSVPGMGETQYF	TGTGCCAGCAGCGTCCCAGGGATGGGAGAGACCCAGTACTTC
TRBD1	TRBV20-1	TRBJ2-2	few	CSASLRDRGNTGELFF	TGCAGTGCGAGCCTGAGGGACAGGGGGAACACCGGGGAGCTGTTTTTT
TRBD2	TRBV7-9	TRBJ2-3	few	CASSPGLAFTDTQYF	TGTGCCAGCAGCCCTGGACTAGCTTTCACAGATACGCAGTATTTT
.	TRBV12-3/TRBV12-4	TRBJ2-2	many	CASSFIGELFF	TGTGCCAGCAGTTTTATCGGGGAGCTGTTTTTT
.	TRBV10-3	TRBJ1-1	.	CASNTGGTEAFF	TGTGCCAGTAATACCGGGGGCACTGAAGCTTTCTTT
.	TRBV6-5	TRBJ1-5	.	CASSYSTRRQFNQPQHF	TGTGCCAGCAGTTACTCGACACGGCGGCAGTTCAATCAGCCCCAGCATTTT
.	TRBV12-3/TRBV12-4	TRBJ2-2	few	CASSGSGTGELFF	TGTGCCAGCAGTGGGAGCGGCACCGGGGAGCTGTTTTTT
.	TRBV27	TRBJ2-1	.	CASSLSPEPPYNEQFF	TGTGCCAGCAGTTTATCTCCGGAGCCCCCCTACAATGAGCAGTTCTTC
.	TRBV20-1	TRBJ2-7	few	CSARGRLGGYEQYF	TGCAGTGCACGTGGACGGCTAGGCGGCTACGAGCAGTACTTC
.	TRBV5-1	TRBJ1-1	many	CASSLDPGDTEAFF	TGCGCCAGCAGCTTGGATCCGGGGGACACTGAAGCTTTCTTT
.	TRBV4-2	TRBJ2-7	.	CASSLYAPSYEQYF	TGTGCCAGCAGCCTCTATGCTCCCTCCTACGAGCAGTACTTC
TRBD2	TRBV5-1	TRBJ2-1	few	CASSYTPRTSGSSHRNEQFF	TGCGCCAGCAGCTATACACCTCGGACTAGCGGGTCCTCCCACAGGAATGAGCAGTTCTTC
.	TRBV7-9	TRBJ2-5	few	CASSPPRGSGETQYF	TGTGCCAGCAGCCCTCCTCGAGGGAGTGGGGAGACCCAGTACTTC
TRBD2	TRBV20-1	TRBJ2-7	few	CSANVGGRYSYEQYF	TGCAGTGCCAACGTCGGCGGGAGATATTCCTACGAGCAGTACTTC
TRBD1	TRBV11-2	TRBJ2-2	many	CASSLDKIRTGAVRYTGELFF	TGTGCCAGCAGCTTAGACAAGATTAGGACAGGGGCGGTCAGGTACACCGGGGAGCTGTTTTTT
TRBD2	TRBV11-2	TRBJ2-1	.	CASSLVAPRAGDDEQFF	TGTGCCAGCAGCTTAGTGGCCCCTCGAGCGGGGGATGATGAGCAGTTCTTC
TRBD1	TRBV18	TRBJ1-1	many	CASSPPGYEQGTEAFF	TGTGCCAGCTCACCACCGGGGTACGAACAGGGGACTGAAGCTTTCTTT
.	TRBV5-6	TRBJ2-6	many	CASSLGYNVLTF	TGTGCCAGCAGCTTGGGATACAACGTCCTGACTTTC
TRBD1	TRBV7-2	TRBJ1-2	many	CASSWGQSNYGYTF	TGTGCCAGCAGCTGGGGACAGTCTAACTATGGCTACACCTTC
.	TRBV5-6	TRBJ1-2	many	CASTLGGHGYTF	TGTGCCAGCACCCTGGGAGGGCATGGCTACACCTTC
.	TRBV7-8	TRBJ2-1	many	CASTGDYNEQFF	TGTGCCAGCACAGGGGACTACAATGAGCAGTTCTTC
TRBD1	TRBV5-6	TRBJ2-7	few	CASSPGQVQVFRQYF	TGTGCCAGCAGCCCGGGACAGGTCCAAGTGTTTCGGCAGTACTTC